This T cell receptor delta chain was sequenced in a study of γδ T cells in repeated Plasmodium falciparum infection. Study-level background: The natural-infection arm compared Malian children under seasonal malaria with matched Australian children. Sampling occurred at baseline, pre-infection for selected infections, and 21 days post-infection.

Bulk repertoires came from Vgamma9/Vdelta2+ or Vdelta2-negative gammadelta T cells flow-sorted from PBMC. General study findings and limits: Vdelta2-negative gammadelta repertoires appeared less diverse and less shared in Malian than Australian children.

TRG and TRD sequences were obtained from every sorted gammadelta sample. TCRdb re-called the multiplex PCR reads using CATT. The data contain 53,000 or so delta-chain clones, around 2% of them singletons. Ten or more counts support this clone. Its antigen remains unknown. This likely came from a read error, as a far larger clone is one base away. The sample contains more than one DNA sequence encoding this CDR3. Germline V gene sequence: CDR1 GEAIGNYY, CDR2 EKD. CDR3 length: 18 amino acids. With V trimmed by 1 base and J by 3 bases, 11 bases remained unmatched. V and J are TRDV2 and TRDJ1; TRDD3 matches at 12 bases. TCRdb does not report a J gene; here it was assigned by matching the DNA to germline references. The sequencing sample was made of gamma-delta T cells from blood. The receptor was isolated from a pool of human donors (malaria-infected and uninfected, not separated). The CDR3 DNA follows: TGTGCCTGTGACACTGTAACCTCTGGGGGATACGGTCCCGATAAACTCATCTTT. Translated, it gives CACDTVTSGGYGPDKLIF.